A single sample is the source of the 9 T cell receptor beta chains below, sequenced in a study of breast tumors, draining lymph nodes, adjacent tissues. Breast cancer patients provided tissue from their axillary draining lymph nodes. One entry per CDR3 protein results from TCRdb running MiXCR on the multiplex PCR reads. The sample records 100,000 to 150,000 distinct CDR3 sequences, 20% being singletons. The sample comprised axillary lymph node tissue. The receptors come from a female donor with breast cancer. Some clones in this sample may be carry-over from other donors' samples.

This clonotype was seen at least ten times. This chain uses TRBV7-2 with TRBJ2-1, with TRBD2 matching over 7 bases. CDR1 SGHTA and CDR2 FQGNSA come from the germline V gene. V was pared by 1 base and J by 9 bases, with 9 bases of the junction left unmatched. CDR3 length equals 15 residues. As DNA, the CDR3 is TGTGCCAGCAGCTTAGTCGGCGGGGGTAGTGTTGAGCAGTTCTTC. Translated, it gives CASSLVGGGSVEQFF.

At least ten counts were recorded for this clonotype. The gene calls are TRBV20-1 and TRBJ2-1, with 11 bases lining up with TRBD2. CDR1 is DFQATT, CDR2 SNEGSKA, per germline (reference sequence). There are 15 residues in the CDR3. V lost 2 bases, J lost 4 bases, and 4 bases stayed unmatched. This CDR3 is CSARQLAGAYNEQFF. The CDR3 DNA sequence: TGCAGTGCTAGACAACTAGCGGGAGCGTACAATGAGCAGTTCTTC.

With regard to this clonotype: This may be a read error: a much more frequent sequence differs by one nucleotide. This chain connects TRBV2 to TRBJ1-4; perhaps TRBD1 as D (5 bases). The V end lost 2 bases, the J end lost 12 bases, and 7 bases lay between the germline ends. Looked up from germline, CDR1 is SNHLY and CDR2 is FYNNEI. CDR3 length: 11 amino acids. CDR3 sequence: CASSEQGELFF. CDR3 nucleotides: TGTGCCAGCAGTGAACAGGGAGAACTGTTTTTT.

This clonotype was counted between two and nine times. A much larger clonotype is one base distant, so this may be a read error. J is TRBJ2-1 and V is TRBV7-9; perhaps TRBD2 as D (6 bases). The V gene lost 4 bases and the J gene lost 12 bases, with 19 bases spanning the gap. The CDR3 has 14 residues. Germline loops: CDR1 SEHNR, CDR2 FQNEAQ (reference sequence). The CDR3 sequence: CASSSAPGGDGQFF. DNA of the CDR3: TGTGCCAGCAGCTCGGCTCCAGGAGGGGATGGGCAGTTCTTC.

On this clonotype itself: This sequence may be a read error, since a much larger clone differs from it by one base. The CDR3 is CASSFYGRSYEQYF. In nucleotides, the CDR3 is TGTGCCAGCAGCTTTTATGGGAGATCCTACGAGCAGTACTTC. The V call is TRBV11-2, the J call TRBJ2-7; the D gene is possibly TRBD2 (5 bases). Trimming stripped 3 bases from V and 1 base from J, with 10 bases between. CDR3 size: 14 residues. Per the germline V gene, CDR1 is SGHAT and CDR2 is FQNNGV.

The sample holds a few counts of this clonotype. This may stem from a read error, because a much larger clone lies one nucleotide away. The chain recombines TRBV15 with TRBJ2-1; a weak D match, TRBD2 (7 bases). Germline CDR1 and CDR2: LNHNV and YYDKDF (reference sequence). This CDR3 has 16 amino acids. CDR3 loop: CATSREGDGGRVEQFF. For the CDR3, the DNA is TGTGCCACCAGCCGAGAGGGGGACGGGGGGCGAGTTGAGCAGTTCTTC.

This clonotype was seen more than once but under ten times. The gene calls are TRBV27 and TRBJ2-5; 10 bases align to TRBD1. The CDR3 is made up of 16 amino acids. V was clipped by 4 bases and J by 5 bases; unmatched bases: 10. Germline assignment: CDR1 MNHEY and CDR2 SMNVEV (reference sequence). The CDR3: CASSSRDRGRGETQYF. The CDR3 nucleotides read TGTGCCAGCAGTTCCCGGGACAGGGGCAGGGGCGAGACCCAGTACTTC.

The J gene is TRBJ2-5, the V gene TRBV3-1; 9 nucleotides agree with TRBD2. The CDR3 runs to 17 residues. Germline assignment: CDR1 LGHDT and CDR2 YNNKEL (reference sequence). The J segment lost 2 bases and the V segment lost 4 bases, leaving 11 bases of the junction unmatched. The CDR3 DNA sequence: TGTGCCAGCAGCCCTCGCGGTGGAGCGGGGGGTCAAGAGACCCAGTACTTC. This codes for CASSPRGGAGGQETQYF.

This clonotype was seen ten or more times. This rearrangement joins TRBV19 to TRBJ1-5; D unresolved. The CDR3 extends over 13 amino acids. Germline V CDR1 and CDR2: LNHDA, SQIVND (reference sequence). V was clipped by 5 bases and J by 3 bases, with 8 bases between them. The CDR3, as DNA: TGTGCCAGTAGTCCCGGTACCAATCAGCCCCAGCATTTT. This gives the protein CASSPGTNQPQHF.